The TCR beta chain described here comes from a study of cytomegalovirus exposure and HLA in healthy donors. The length of the CDR3 is 15 residues. Trimming took 1 base from V and 7 from J; bases not matched to a gene: 7. CDR1 is SGHTA, CDR2 FQGTGA, per germline. Primers included in the PCR were 60 Vbeta and 13 Jbeta primers. The method was immunoSEQ multiplex PCR; TCRdb's version includes in-frame clones alone and lacks a portion of them. This table holds approximately 220,000 clones, 65% to 80% found once. This chain uses TRBV7-3 with TRBJ2-1; 7 nucleotides line up with TRBD2. This clonotype was sampled from a man aged 40-49 years in good health and CMV-seronegative. The specimen was PBMCs. In nucleotides, the CDR3 is TGTGCCAGCAGCTTAAACAGCGGGGTAGTGAATGAGCAGTTCTTC. Encoded protein: CASSLNSGVVNEQFF.